Below, 21 T cell receptor beta chains from the same sample are listed, as sequenced in a study of blood T cell repertoires in COVID-19. Produced via immunoSEQ multiplex PCR; TCRdb's table is partial and in-frame only. The sample lists 200,000 or so clones, 80% to 90% occurring once. The sample taken for sequencing was peripheral blood. These TCRs come from a man between 65 and 85 years old with active or convalescent COVID-19.

The rearrangement links TRBV7-2 to TRBJ1-1; D may be TRBD1 (6 bases). The ends were cut back, 2 bases at V and 7 bases at J, with 20 bases in the middle. CDR3 size: 16 residues. Germline CDR1 reads SGHTA; CDR2 reads FQGNSA. The chain's CDR3 is CASSLFGRRGAVEAFF. The CDR3 DNA is TGTGCCAGCAGCTTATTTGGCAGGCGGGGGGCCGTTGAAGCTTTCTTT.

The V gene is TRBV6-5, the J gene TRBJ1-1; D is unresolved. Per germline, CDR1 MNHEY and CDR2 SVGAGI. The V gene lost 6 bases and the J gene lost 2 bases, with 10 bases spanning the gap. This CDR3 is 13 amino acids long. CDR3 bases: TGTGCCAGCAGAAAATGGCAAAACACTGAAGCTTTCTTT. This gives the protein CASRKWQNTEAFF.

This chain connects TRBV5-6 to TRBJ2-3; the D gene is possibly TRBD2 (6 bases). The CDR3 is 18 amino acids. Trimming pared 4 bases from V and 5 bases from J, leaving 26 bases between. CDR1 is SGHDT and CDR2 is YYEEEE in the germline V gene. The CDR3 spells CASSPGGVQGLGGDTQYF. CDR3 sequence (DNA): TGTGCCAGCAGCCCAGGAGGGGTTCAGGGCCTGGGTGGAGATACGCAGTATTTT.

V gene TRBV30 combines with J gene TRBJ1-2; 9 positions agree with TRBD1. The germline gives CDR1 GTSNPN, CDR2 SVGIG (reference sequence). CDR3 length equals 13 residues. This chain's CDR3 is CAMTGGKKDGYTF. CDR3 nucleotides: TGTGCTATGACAGGGGGGAAGAAGGATGGCTACACCTTC. The whole variable domain, remainder taken from reference TRBV30 and TRBJ1-2, is SQTIHQWPATLVQPVGSPLSLECTVEGTSNPNLYWYRQAAGRGLQLLFYSVGIGQISSEVPQNLSASRPQDRQFILSSKKLLLSDSGFYLCAMTGGKKDGYTFGSGTRLTVV.

The gene calls are TRBV6-5 and TRBJ1-2; 7 nucleotides align to TRBD1. CDR3 length equals 13 residues. J gave up 7 bases and V 6 bases, and 8 bases lay outside the gene matches. Germline V gene data show CDR1 as MNHEY and CDR2 as SVGAGI. CDR3 DNA sequence: TGTGCCAGCAGCGACGACAGGGTTGGTGGCTACACCTTC. Protein: CASSDDRVGGYTF.

The chain is built from TRBV7-9 and TRBJ2-2; tentatively, D is TRBD2 (6 bases). Per the germline V gene, CDR1 is SEHNR and CDR2 is FQNEAQ (reference sequence). This CDR3 region has 14 residues. Trimming pared 1 base from V and 7 bases from J, leaving 10 bases between. The CDR3 DNA is TGTGCCAGCAGCTTAGAACTAGCCGGCGGGGAGCTGTTTTTT. Protein product: CASSLELAGGELFF.

This chain joins TRBV3-1 (or the pseudogene TRBV3-2) and TRBJ1-6; 9 bases line up with TRBD1. The CDR3 covers 17 residues. Per the germline V gene, CDR1 is LGHDT and CDR2 is YNNKEL (reference sequence). V shed 2 bases, J shed 8 bases, and the junction held 10 bases outside the gene matches. CDR3 loop: CASSQPRQGEFDSPLHF. In DNA, the CDR3 is TGTGCCAGCAGCCAACCTAGACAGGGGGAGTTTGATTCACCCCTCCACTTT.

This clone was seen once. V is TRBV4-3 and J is TRBJ2-1; 7 bases agree with TRBD1. Trimming took 4 bases from V and 10 from J; bases not matched to a gene: 7. Germline CDR1 is LGHNA and CDR2 is YSLEER. This CDR3 has 13 residues. The CDR3: CASSLEGTVEQFF. In DNA, the CDR3 is TGCGCCAGCAGCCTCGAGGGGACAGTAGAGCAGTTCTTC.

This clone came up a few times. The V and J genes are TRBV7-9 and TRBJ2-2; D is ambiguous. The CDR3 spans 14 residues. The V and J ends lost 2 bases and 5 bases respectively, with 9 bases between them. Germline values: CDR1 SEHNR, CDR2 FQNEAQ (reference sequence). Written as DNA, the CDR3 is TGTGCCAGCAGCTTAATTTCCGGGACCGGGGAGCTGTTTTTT. Protein: CASSLISGTGELFF.

V and J are TRBV23-1 and TRBJ2-2; D call uncertain. TRBV23-1 is recorded as an ORF, its role being uncertain. V was clipped by 2 bases and J by 0 bases, with 10 bases between them. The CDR3 extends over 16 amino acids. The CDR3 region is CASSQIREPNTGELFF. CDR3 nucleotides: TGCGCCAGCAGTCAAATTAGAGAACCGAACACCGGGGAGCTGTTTTTT.

About this clone: Other DNA variants within this sample encode the same CDR3. CDR3: CSVEDRRNTEAFF. The DNA for the CDR3 is TGCAGCGTTGAAGACAGGCGGAACACTGAAGCTTTCTTT. The chain links TRBV29-1 to TRBJ1-1, with D uncertain. This CDR3 is 13 amino acids long. V was pared by 0 bases and J by 1 base, with 6 bases between. Germline V lookup: CDR1 SQVTM, CDR2 ANQGSEA.

The J gene is TRBJ2-3, the V gene TRBV11-2; a weak D match, TRBD1 (6 bases). Germline V gene lookup returns CDR1 SGHAT and CDR2 FQNNGV. The CDR3 length is 14 residues. Trimming took off 5 bases at V and 4 bases at J, with 13 bases between the two ends. The CDR3 protein is CASSPQGSADTQYF. In nucleotides, the CDR3 is TGTGCCAGCAGCCCCCAGGGGAGCGCAGATACGCAGTATTTT. Based on the CDR3 plus reference TRBV11-2 and TRBJ2-3, the full variable domain is EAGVAQSPRYKIIEKRQSVAFWCNPISGHATLYWYQQILGQGPKLLIQFQNNGVVDDSQLPKDRFSAERLKGVDSTLKIQPAKLEDSAVYLCASSPQGSADTQYFGPGTRLTVL.

The genes are TRBV6-6 and TRBJ2-7; no firm D call. With 2 bases removed from V and 5 bases from J, the gap between germline ends came to 16 bases. The germline V gene has CDR1 MNHNY and CDR2 SVGAGI (reference sequence). The CDR3 has 15 residues. CDR3: CASSYPGSTQNEQYF. The CDR3 DNA is TGTGCCAGCAGTTACCCCGGGTCAACACAAAACGAGCAGTACTTC.

The J gene is TRBJ1-5, the V gene TRBV7-2; no clear D gene. Germline V gene data show CDR1 as SGHTA and CDR2 as FQGNSA. The V end lost 4 bases, the J end lost 6 bases, and 19 bases lay between the germline ends. This CDR3 contains 16 residues. In nucleotides, the CDR3 is TGTGCCAGCAGCTCAAGCGGACGGTCTGGGAGTCAGCCCCAGCATTTT. Amino acids: CASSSSGRSGSQPQHF.

The rearrangement uses TRBV23-1 and TRBJ1-2, with a possible D match to TRBD1 (6 bases). TRBV23-1 has ORF status, its function being uncertain. Trimming took off 6 bases at V and 4 bases at J, with 12 bases between the two ends. The CDR3 has 13 amino acids. The CDR3: CASRGGVCYGYTF. In DNA, the CDR3 is TGCGCCAGCAGAGGGGGGGTTTGCTATGGCTACACCTTC.

V is TRBV10-3 and J is TRBJ2-2; D remains unclear. V was pared by 0 bases and J by 1 base, with 3 bases between. Germline values: CDR1 ENHRY, CDR2 SYGVKD. The CDR3 runs to 14 residues. CDR3 DNA sequence: TGTGCCATCAGTGAGTCTCAGAACACCGGGGAGCTGTTTTTT. It is translated as CAISESQNTGELFF.

The chain links TRBV6-1 to TRBJ1-1; D not resolved. The germline CDR1 and CDR2 sequences are MNHNS and SASEGT. Deletions cut 3 bases from V and 7 bases from J, with 9 bases between. The CDR3 loop spans 12 amino acids. The CDR3 coding sequence is TGTGCCAGCAGTGATCCGCAGCGTGAAGCTTTCTTT. As protein: CASSDPQREAFF.

As concerns this clone: An end of the junction does not agree with germline; a read error may underlie this. V usage is TRBV15 and J usage is TRBJ2-1; 8 bases map to TRBD1. From germline, CDR1 is LNHNV and CDR2 YYDKDF (reference sequence). The CDR3 contains 16 residues. DNA of the CDR3: TGTGCCACCAGCAGAGCTTGGACAGGGTCCTTCAATGAGCAGTTCTTC. Its protein product is CATSRAWTGSFNEQFF.

J is TRBJ1-3 and V is TRBV9; no clear D. The CDR3 totals 15 residues. Germline CDR1 and CDR2: SGDLS and YYNGEE. V lost 3 bases and J 0 bases, leaving 10 bases between the germline ends. DNA for the CDR3: TGTGCCAGCAGCGGGAGCGGGTACTCTGGAAACACCATATATTTT. Translation: CASSGSGYSGNTIYF. Full variable domain (missing parts from reference TRBV9 and TRBJ1-3): DSGVTQTPKHLITATGQRVTLRCSPRSGDLSVYWYQQSLDQGLQFLIQYYNGEERAKGNILERFSAQQFPDLHSELNLSSLELGDSALYFCASSGSGYSGNTIYFGEGSWLTVV.

This chain joins TRBV19 and TRBJ1-2; weak D call: TRBD1 (6 bases). Trimming cost V 3 bases and J 4 bases, with 12 bases left between them. This CDR3 spans 14 amino acids. CDR1 LNHDA and CDR2 SQIVND come from the germline V gene (reference sequence). The CDR3 coding sequence is TGTGCCAGTAGTATGAACAGGGTTTCCTATGGCTACACCTTC. Encoded protein: CASSMNRVSYGYTF.

The chain links TRBV7-2 to TRBJ2-3; TRBD2 matches 8 bases. J lost 3 bases, V lost 5 bases, and 19 bases had no gene match. CDR1 SGHTA and CDR2 FQGNSA come from the germline V gene. This CDR3 comprises 19 residues. The CDR3 DNA reads as TGTGCCAGCAGCCTCCGGGGCGGGAGGACCCCTCCCCCTACAGATACGCAGTATTTT. As protein: CASSLRGGRTPPPTDTQYF.